This TCR beta chain originates from a study of early T cells in non-severe SARS-CoV-2 infection. About the research overall: Sequencing input comprised bulk RNA from unsorted whole blood; chain pairing was not available.

V was shortened by 7 bases and J by 0 bases, with 16 bases between the two germline ends. Germline V gene data show CDR1 as MNHEY and CDR2 as SVGEGT. This CDR3 is built from 15 residues. This clonotype showed up just a few times. TCRdb ran MiXCR on the 5' RACE reads and lists one entry per CDR3 protein. The sample contains some 34,000 distinct CDR3 sequences, roughly 7.1% of which appear only once. Sequenced here: whole blood, sampled at baseline. The chain joins TRBV6-2 or TRBV6-3 to TRBJ2-7; TRBD2 is a possible D gene (6 bases). This receptor was taken from an adult who was a healthcare worker with PCR-confirmed SARS-CoV-2 infection or an uninfected control (not recorded which). The CDR3 nucleotides are TGTGCCAGCACCCTTTCTCGGGGGTCCTCCTACGAGCAGTACTTC. Encoded protein: CASTLSRGSSYEQYF.